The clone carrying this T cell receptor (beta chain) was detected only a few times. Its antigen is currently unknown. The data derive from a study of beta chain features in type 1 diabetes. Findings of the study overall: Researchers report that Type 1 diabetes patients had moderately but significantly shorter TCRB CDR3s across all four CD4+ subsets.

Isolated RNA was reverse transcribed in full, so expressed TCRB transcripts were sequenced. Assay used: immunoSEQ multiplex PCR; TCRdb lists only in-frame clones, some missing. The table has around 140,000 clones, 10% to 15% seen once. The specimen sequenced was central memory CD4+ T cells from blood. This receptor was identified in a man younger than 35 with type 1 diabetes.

CDR3 DNA: TGTGCCAGTAGTATCCTTAACTATGGCTACACCTTC. Amino acids: CASSILNYGYTF. The V and J genes are TRBV19 and TRBJ1-2; unclear D gene. The V end lost 3 bases, the J end lost 1 base, and 3 bases lay between the germline ends. The CDR3 spans 12 residues. The V gene's germline CDR1 is LNHDA and CDR2 SQIVND (reference sequence).